The rows below give T cell receptor beta chains drawn from one sample of a study of blood T cells in healthy people across ages. Each CDR3 protein is one row after TCRdb ran MiXCR on the 5' RACE reads. The table records some 710,000 distinct CDR3 sequences, around half of them present only once. The material sequenced was blood. The source is a man of 80 years or more in good health. The CDR3 runs from the conserved cysteine through the conserved F or W. D genes are given only for firm matches. Size is omitted from some rows. Given values are once, few, many or a class for expanded clones.

size	J	V	D	DNA	CDR3
NA	TRBJ2-1	TRBV29-1	NA	TGCAGCGCAAACCGGGAAGGTGAGCAGTTCTTC	CSANREGEQFF
few	TRBJ2-7	TRBV6-5	NA	TGTGCCACCATTCTCTCCCAGGGATCCTACGAGCAGTACTTC	CATILSQGSYEQYF
NA	TRBJ1-6	TRBV7-8	NA	TGTGCCAGCAGTATAGTAGGGGATCAGGGGAATTCACCCCTCCACTTT	CASSIVGDQGNSPLHF
NA	TRBJ2-4	TRBV12-3/TRBV12-4	TRBD2	TGTGCCAGCCGTCTGGCGGGAGTGGGCAAAAACATTCAGTACTTC	CASRLAGVGKNIQYF
NA	TRBJ2-6	TRBV24-1	NA	TGTGCCACCAGTGTCCCGGTAGGCTCTGGGGCCAACGTCCTGACTTTC	CATSVPVGSGANVLTF
few	TRBJ1-4	TRBV10-3	NA	TGTGCCATCAGTGATTCCCCCGGGACCCCAAATGAAAAACTGTTTTTT	CAISDSPGTPNEKLFF
NA	TRBJ2-2	TRBV6-1	TRBD2	TGTGCCAGCTCACCCGGGCTAGCGGGAGTATCTGTTGGGGCCGGGGAGCTGTTTTTT	CASSPGLAGVSVGAGELFF
NA	TRBJ2-1	TRBV28	TRBD1	TGTGCCAGCAAGAGGACAGGGGCGAACAATGAGCAGTTCTTC	CASKRTGANNEQFF
few	TRBJ2-1	TRBV20-1	NA	TGCAGTGCTAGAGATCCCCGGCGGGAACTGAATGAGCAGTTCTTC	CSARDPRRELNEQFF
many	TRBJ2-5	TRBV10-3	TRBD1	TGTGCCATCAGGGGGACAGGGACTGGAGAGACCCAGTACTTC	CAIRGTGTGETQYF
few	TRBJ1-4	TRBV3-1	NA	TGTGCCAGCAGCCAAACTCTCGGGGCAATAGGCGAAAAACTGTTTTTT	CASSQTLGAIGEKLFF
NA	TRBJ1-1	TRBV7-9	NA	TGTGCCAGCAGCTTATTAAAGGGGGGAGACACTGAAGCTTTCTTT	CASSLLKGGDTEAFF
NA	TRBJ2-1	TRBV18	TRBD2	TGTGCCAGCTCTAAGGCCGGGACTAGCCATCAGCAGTTCTTC	CASSKAGTSHQQFF
NA	TRBJ2-7	TRBV20-1	TRBD2	TGCAGTGCGGGCTTGGCGGGAGTTATGAACGAGCAGTACTTC	CSAGLAGVMNEQYF
few	TRBJ2-5	TRBV5-5	TRBD2	TGTGCCAGCAGTCCCAACCACGCGGGAGGCCAAGAGACCCAGTACTTC	CASSPNHAGGQETQYF
NA	TRBJ2-5	TRBV21-1	NA	TGTGCCAGCAGCAAAGCGCGATTGGGAACCCAGTACTTC	CASSKARLGTQYF
few	TRBJ1-5	TRBV20-1	TRBD1	TGCAGTGCCGGACAGGGTGTTGGCAATCAGCCCCAGCATTTT	CSAGQGVGNQPQHF
NA	TRBJ2-2	TRBV9	NA	TGTGCCAGCGGGAGGACTGACGTCACCGGGGAGCTGTTTTTT	CASGRTDVTGELFF
NA	TRBJ2-3	TRBV5-1	NA	TGCGCCAGCAGCTTGATTAGCGGCCACACAGATACGCAGTATTTT	CASSLISGHTDTQYF
NA	TRBJ2-3	TRBV7-2	TRBD1	TGTGCCAGCAGCGCGGACAGGGTGGTATATACGCAGTATTTT	CASSADRVVYTQYF
NA	TRBJ2-1	TRBV3-1	NA	TGTGCCAGCAGCCAGATACGGGCTGGGAATGAGCAGTTCTTC	CASSQIRAGNEQFF
few	TRBJ1-1	TRBV29-1	TRBD1	TGCAGCGTCGAAACTACAGGGGTCGGCACTGAAGCTTTCTTT	CSVETTGVGTEAFF
NA	TRBJ2-1	TRBV29-1	TRBD2	TGCAGCGTTGATGCTAGCGGGAGAATGAATGAGCAGTTCTTC	CSVDASGRMNEQFF
NA	TRBJ2-5	TRBV3-1	TRBD1	TGTGCCAGCAGCCAAGAGGGACAGCTTAAAGAGACCCAGTACTTC	CASSQEGQLKETQYF
NA	TRBJ2-1	TRBV14	NA	TGTGCCAGCAGCCAAGATGGAACTAGCTTCTACAATGAGCAGTTCTTC	CASSQDGTSFYNEQFF
NA	TRBJ2-7	TRBV5-1	NA	TGCGCCAGCAGCTCGGCGGGGACCTCCTACAATGAGCAGTACTTC	CASSSAGTSYNEQYF
few	TRBJ2-5	TRBV25-1	TRBD1	TGTGCCAGCAGTGATCCCGAGGACAGGACCCAAGAGACCCAGTACTTC	CASSDPEDRTQETQYF
few	TRBJ1-2	TRBV20-1	NA	TGCAGTGCTTCCGAGGGCAGTAACTATGGCTACACCTTC	CSASEGSNYGYTF
few	TRBJ1-2	TRBV11-3	NA	TGTGCCAGCAGCCCGAAGGCCTGTGGCTACACCTTC	CASSPKACGYTF
few	TRBJ2-1	TRBV20-1	TRBD1	TGCAGTGCTAGAGATCGGATAGTACAGGGGGCCCACAATGAGCAGTTCTTC	CSARDRIVQGAHNEQFF
NA	TRBJ2-1	TRBV20-1	TRBD2	TGCAGTGCTAGAGGGCCCGGGACTATGGTCCACAATGAGCAGTTCTTC	CSARGPGTMVHNEQFF
few	TRBJ2-7	TRBV5-1	TRBD2	TGCGCCAGCAGCTTGCAGGCTAGCGGGAGAAATGAGCAGTACTTC	CASSLQASGRNEQYF
NA	TRBJ1-5	TRBV2	TRBD1	TGTGCCAGCAGTAGGGACAGTCAGCCCCAGCATTTT	CASSRDSQPQHF
NA	TRBJ2-1	TRBV7-2	NA	TGTGCCAGCTCGCGCGCCAGAGGGTACAATGAGCAGTTCTTC	CASSRARGYNEQFF
NA	TRBJ2-5	TRBV6-5	TRBD2	TGTGCCAGCAGGGGACTAGCGGGAGGTTGGTCGCGGGAGCAGTACTTC	CASRGLAGGWSREQYF
few	TRBJ2-1	TRBV6-2/TRBV6-3	TRBD2	TGTGCCAGCAGTTTGACTAGCGCCAATGAGCAGTTCTTC	CASSLTSANEQFF
once	TRBJ2-3	TRBV2	TRBD1	TGTGCCAGCGGTGCAGGGGGCAAAGATACGCAGTATTTT	CASGAGGKDTQYF
NA	TRBJ2-3	TRBV7-2	NA	TGTGCCAGCACCGACGCGAGGACAGATACGCAGTATTTT	CASTDARTDTQYF
NA	TRBJ1-6	TRBV28	NA	TGTGCCAGCAGTTTATCCCGAGGACTGGGCTCCTATAATTCACCCCTCCACTTT	CASSLSRGLGSYNSPLHF
NA	TRBJ1-1	TRBV3-1	TRBD1	TGTGCCAGCAGACCGTCGGGACAGATGAACACTGAAGCTTTCTTT	CASRPSGQMNTEAFF
NA	TRBJ2-5	TRBV5-1	NA	TGCGCCAGCAGCTTGATTAGCCGAGGGGAGACCCAGTACTTC	CASSLISRGETQYF
NA	TRBJ2-7	TRBV6-2/TRBV6-3	NA	TGTGCCAGCAGTGATGCGGACGGCTCCTACGAGCAGTACTTC	CASSDADGSYEQYF
NA	TRBJ2-7	TRBV9	TRBD2	TGTGCCAGCAGCGCCTCCGTCCGGGGGGATGAGCAGTACTTC	CASSASVRGDEQYF